The 14 T cell receptor beta chains below come from one sample, sequenced in a study of breast tumors, draining lymph nodes, adjacent tissues. The lymph nodes were axillary draining lymph nodes from breast cancer patients. TCRdb reprocessed the multiplex PCR reads via MiXCR and lists one record per CDR3 protein. The sample consists of more than 80,000 distinct CDR3 sequences, 30% of them appearing once. The material sequenced was axillary lymph node tissue. All receptors derive from a female donor with breast cancer. Some clones in this sample may be carry-over from other donors' samples.

This clonotype was seen ten or more times. The V call is TRBV27, the J call TRBJ2-2, with TRBD2 identical over 8 bases. The CDR3 consists of 15 residues. The V and J ends lost 8 bases and 5 bases, in that order; junction bases with no gene match: 10. The V gene's germline CDR1 is MNHEY and CDR2 SMNVEV (reference sequence). CDR3 nucleotides: TGTGCCAGCGGCTGGCGGGGGGCGGGGACCGGGGAGCTGTTTTTT. It yields the protein CASGWRGAGTGELFF.

This clonotype was seen at least ten times. V and J are TRBV12-3 or TRBV12-4 and TRBJ1-3, with D maybe TRBD1 (5 bases). Trimming took 2 bases from V and 4 from J, leaving 12 bases between them. CDR3 length equals 15 residues. The CDR3 DNA is TGTGCCAGCAGTTTATTAGCGGGGCGAGGAAACACCATATATTTT. It yields the protein CASSLLAGRGNTIYF.

This clonotype was counted once. J is TRBJ1-3 and V is TRBV25-1; 9 bases map to TRBD1. The CDR3 totals 14 residues. Germline CDR1 MGHDK, CDR2 SYGVNS. The J segment lost 5 bases and the V segment lost 3 bases, leaving 2 bases of the junction unmatched. In nucleotides, the CDR3 is TGTGCCAGCAGTGACGGACAGGGGAGAAACACCATATATTTT. Residues: CASSDGQGRNTIYF.

This clonotype was observed many times. This chain uses TRBV6-1 with TRBJ1-5, with 8 bases that match TRBD1. J was trimmed by 5 bases and V by 3 bases; bases with no gene match: 6. Germline V CDR1 and CDR2: MNHNS, SASEGT. This CDR3 is built from 15 residues. The CDR3 nucleotides read TGTGCCAGCAGTGAGACGGACAGGGACTATCAGCCCCAGCATTTT. This sequence encodes CASSETDRDYQPQHF.

This sequence joins TRBV4-1 and TRBJ2-1, with TRBD1 identical over 8 bases. Looked up from germline, CDR1 is MGHRA and CDR2 is YSYEKL. V lost 0 bases to trimming and J lost 7 bases; unmatched junction nucleotides: 2. This CDR3 is 14 amino acids long. The CDR3 nucleotides read TGCGCCAGCAGCCAAGAGCAGGGGGCGAATGAGCAGTTCTTC. As protein: CASSQEQGANEQFF.

There are many counts of this clonotype. This chain uses TRBV24-1 with TRBJ2-2; no reliable D call. CDR1 KGHDR and CDR2 SFDVKD come from the germline V gene. The CDR3 spans 15 residues. The V and J ends lost 3 bases and 5 bases respectively, with 12 bases between them. CDR3 sequence reads: CATSDLRDPTGELFF. As DNA, the CDR3 is TGTGCCACCAGTGATCTCCGAGACCCGACCGGGGAGCTGTTTTTT.

This clonotype has ten or more counts. The chain is built from TRBV6-5 and TRBJ2-7, with 7 bases fitting TRBD1. CDR3 length: 14 amino acids. Trimming cost V 0 bases and J 4 bases; bases outside gene matches: 3. In germline, CDR1 is MNHEY, CDR2 SVGAGI. The CDR3 sequence: CASSYSGTVYEQYF. The CDR3 DNA reads TGTGCCAGCAGTTACTCCGGGACAGTATACGAGCAGTACTTC.

This clonotype was seen at least ten times. V gene TRBV4-2 combines with J gene TRBJ1-6; TRBD1 is a possible D gene (6 bases). Trimming shortened V by 4 bases and J by 10 bases, and 11 bases separated the two germline ends. This CDR3 contains 13 residues. Looked up from germline, CDR1 is LGHNA and CDR2 is YNFKEQ. CDR3 in amino acids: CASSPEGGSPLHF. The CDR3 DNA reads TGTGCCAGCAGCCCGGAAGGGGGATCACCCCTCCACTTT.

With regard to this clonotype: The DNA is left out, because the CDR3 cannot be placed on it with certainty; the CDR3 is given as TCRdb lists it. The rearrangement joins TRBV5-1 to TRBJ2-1; the table names TRBD1, a call not compared with the DNA. The CDR3 spans 18 amino acids, including both terminal residues. CDR1 is SGHRS, CDR2 YFSETQ, per germline. CDR3 protein: CASSFYICSAEPGNEQFF.

The rearrangement joins TRBV27 to TRBJ1-2, with D tentatively TRBD1 (5 bases). CDR1 is MNHEY and CDR2 is SMNVEV in the germline V gene (reference sequence). The V end was cut by 0 bases, the J end by 8 bases, with 16 bases between. There are 15 residues in the CDR3. CDR3 bases: TGTGCCAGCAGTTTATCCCCTTGGGGGTGGGTAGGCTACACCTTC. Its translation is CASSLSPWGWVGYTF.

This clonotype appeared many times. The chain combines TRBV11-2 with TRBJ2-1, with TRBD1 matching over 10 bases. The CDR3 runs 15 residues. Germline CDR1 SGHAT, CDR2 FQNNGV. Trimming cost V 7 bases and J 7 bases; bases outside gene matches: 10. CDR3 DNA sequence: TGTGCCAGCACCTTCCGGGACAGGGGAGGGAATGAGCAGTTCTTC. This sequence encodes CASTFRDRGGNEQFF.

This clonotype was observed at least ten times. V gene TRBV4-1 combines with J gene TRBJ2-1; no definite D call. CDR3 length equals 17 residues. V was shortened by 0 bases and J by 8 bases, with 20 bases between the two germline ends. Germline lookup yields CDR1 MGHRA and CDR2 YSYEKL. The CDR3, as DNA: TGCGCCAGCAGCCAAGATGAGGCTCGAGAGTTCCTGGATGAGCAGTTCTTC. It encodes CASSQDEAREFLDEQFF.

V is TRBV4-3 and J is TRBJ1-2; the match to TRBD1 covers 7 bases. Germline V gene data show CDR1 as LGHNA and CDR2 as YSLEER. The CDR3 has 13 amino acids. The V gene end was trimmed by 2 bases and the J gene end by 12 bases; junction bases not matched to a gene: 9. The CDR3 coding sequence is TGCGCCAGCAGCCAAAAGACAGGGAGGGGAAACACCTTC. Protein product: CASSQKTGRGNTF.

This clonotype has a handful of counts. This clone may be a read error of a much larger clone one base away. V is TRBV5-5 and J is TRBJ2-7; D gene ambiguous. The V and J ends lost 0 bases and 6 bases respectively, with 19 bases between them. There are 16 residues in the CDR3. Germline V gene data show CDR1 as SGHKS and CDR2 as YYEKEE (reference sequence). The CDR3 DNA reads as TGTGCCAGCAGCTTGGTCCCCCCGGTGGGCGCCACCGAGCAGTACTTC. Its protein product is CASSLVPPVGATEQYF.